This entry describes one T cell receptor (beta chain). TCRdb re-called the 5' RACE reads through MiXCR, storing one row per CDR3 protein. The sample records some 87,000 distinct CDR3 sequences, roughly 15% being singletons. This entry belongs to a study of early T cells in non-severe SARS-CoV-2 infection. The V end was cut by 5 bases, the J end by 7 bases, with 19 bases between. The CDR3 runs 15 residues. Germline CDR1 and CDR2: SGHVS and FQNEAQ. The chain has TRBV7-8 and TRBJ2-3; D tentatively fits TRBD1 or TRBD2 (5 bases each). Sequencing used whole blood. This clonotype was sampled from an adult who was a healthcare worker with PCR-confirmed SARS-CoV-2 infection or an uninfected control (not recorded which). CDR3 nucleotides: TGTGCCAGCAGCCCAGGGACCTCACGCGAACATACGCAGTATTTT. Residues: CASSPGTSREHTQYF.